Listed below are T cell receptor beta chains from one sample, sequenced in a study of cytomegalovirus exposure and HLA in healthy donors. Sequenced by immunoSEQ multiplex PCR; TCRdb stores in-frame clones only, minus some. This sample yields 95,000 to 150,000 clones, of which approximately 15% are seen a single time; about 2% belongs to the top ten. Sample: PBMCs. These receptors were obtained from a young woman in good health and CMV-seronegative. CDR3s include the opening cysteine and the closing phenylalanine or tryptophan. D genes are given only for firm matches. A clone size is listed for some rows: how often the clone was seen (once, few, many), or a class if it is expanded.

j_gene: TRBJ2-4; abundance: few; v_gene: TRBV7-8; len: 18; d_gene: TRBD2; CDR3nt: TGTGCCAGCAGCATACTAGCGGGGACCCGTGCAGCCAAAAACATTCAGTACTTC; CDR3aa: CASSILAGTRAAKNIQYF
j_gene: TRBJ1-5; abundance: few; v_gene: TRBV28; len: 17; d_gene: NA; CDR3nt: TGTGCCAGCAGTTTAGGGGCCAGCCGTTCTAGCAATCAGCCCCAGCATTTT; CDR3aa: CASSLGASRSSNQPQHF
j_gene: TRBJ2-2; abundance: NA; v_gene: TRBV15; len: 14; d_gene: NA; CDR3nt: TGTGCCACCAGCAGAGATGGAGGGCCCGGGGAGCTGTTTTTT; CDR3aa: CATSRDGGPGELFF
j_gene: TRBJ1-1; abundance: few; v_gene: TRBV18; len: 15; d_gene: TRBD1; CDR3nt: TGTGCCAGCTCACCGGGACAGGGGGGGAACACTGAAGCTTTCTTT; CDR3aa: CASSPGQGGNTEAFF
j_gene: TRBJ2-5; abundance: NA; v_gene: TRBV5-1; len: 14; d_gene: NA; CDR3nt: TGCGCCAGCAGCTTGGGGTGGGGCGCAGAGACCCAGTACTTC; CDR3aa: CASSLGWGAETQYF
j_gene: TRBJ1-1; abundance: NA; v_gene: TRBV29-1; len: 13; d_gene: NA; CDR3nt: TGCAGCGTTGATGGAGGGAGTTTGACTGAAGCTTTCTTT; CDR3aa: CSVDGGSLTEAFF
j_gene: TRBJ2-1; abundance: NA; v_gene: TRBV5-1; len: 15; d_gene: TRBD2; CDR3nt: TGCGCCAGCAGGTTGGGGAGGGGCCCCTCCAATGAGCAGTTCTTC; CDR3aa: CASRLGRGPSNEQFF
j_gene: TRBJ2-7; abundance: NA; v_gene: TRBV6-1; len: 13; d_gene: NA; CDR3nt: TGTGCCAGCAGCCCGGGACTCTCCTACGAGCAGTACTTC; CDR3aa: CASSPGLSYEQYF
j_gene: TRBJ2-7; abundance: NA; v_gene: TRBV6-1; len: 13; d_gene: NA; CDR3nt: TGTGCCAGCAATGGTGTACACCACTACGAGCAGTACTTC; CDR3aa: CASNGVHHYEQYF
j_gene: TRBJ2-3; abundance: NA; v_gene: TRBV7-2; len: 15; d_gene: NA; CDR3nt: TGTGCCAGCAGCTTAGTTTCAGGGAGCACAGATACGCAGTATTTT; CDR3aa: CASSLVSGSTDTQYF
j_gene: TRBJ2-2; abundance: few; v_gene: TRBV19; len: 15; d_gene: TRBD2; CDR3nt: TGTGCCAGTAGTATAGATACTAGCGGGTTAGGGGAGCTGTTTTTT; CDR3aa: CASSIDTSGLGELFF
j_gene: TRBJ2-2; abundance: few; v_gene: TRBV2; len: 15; d_gene: TRBD1; CDR3nt: TGTGCCAGCATAGGGGGACAGGGGAGATCGGGGGAGCTGTTTTTT; CDR3aa: CASIGGQGRSGELFF
j_gene: TRBJ1-2; abundance: NA; v_gene: TRBV28; len: 14; d_gene: TRBD1; CDR3nt: TGTGCCAGCAGTTTATCTACAGGGGGCAGTGGCTACACCTTC; CDR3aa: CASSLSTGGSGYTF
j_gene: TRBJ2-7; abundance: NA; v_gene: TRBV7-2; len: 15; d_gene: NA; CDR3nt: TGTGCCAGCAGCCCCTATCCGACTGGAACCTACGAGCAGTACTTC; CDR3aa: CASSPYPTGTYEQYF
j_gene: TRBJ1-2; abundance: NA; v_gene: TRBV7-2; len: 17; d_gene: NA; CDR3nt: TGTGCCAGCAGCGCCGCCCCAGCGTCTCCAAATACCCAGGGCTACACCTTC; CDR3aa: CASSAAPASPNTQGYTF
j_gene: TRBJ2-7; abundance: few; v_gene: TRBV5-1; len: 18; d_gene: NA; CDR3nt: TGCGCCAGCAGCTCTTTCACCGGGACTGAATTTAGCTCCTACGGGCAGTACTTC; CDR3aa: CASSSFTGTEFSSYGQYF
j_gene: TRBJ1-6; abundance: NA; v_gene: TRBV19; len: 15; d_gene: NA; CDR3nt: TGTGCCAGTAGTCCTACCGGACGGAGGAATTCACCCCTCCACTTT; CDR3aa: CASSPTGRRNSPLHF
j_gene: TRBJ2-3; abundance: few; v_gene: TRBV19; len: 12; d_gene: TRBD2; CDR3nt: TGTGCCAGTACCCTGGGGGGGGATACGCAGTATTTT; CDR3aa: CASTLGGDTQYF
j_gene: TRBJ2-1; abundance: few; v_gene: TRBV9; len: 15; d_gene: NA; CDR3nt: TGTGCCAGCAGCGTAGGAGGGGGGGGCTACAATGAGCAGTTCTTC; CDR3aa: CASSVGGGGYNEQFF
j_gene: TRBJ1-2; abundance: NA; v_gene: TRBV7-9; len: 13; d_gene: TRBD1; CDR3nt: TGTGCCAGCAGCTTTACAGGGGGCTACGGCTACACCTTC; CDR3aa: CASSFTGGYGYTF
j_gene: TRBJ2-7; abundance: few; v_gene: TRBV7-9; len: 17; d_gene: TRBD2; CDR3nt: TGTGCCAGCAGCCCGCGTGTAGGAGCGGGACTATCCTACGAGCAGTACTTC; CDR3aa: CASSPRVGAGLSYEQYF
j_gene: TRBJ2-3; abundance: few; v_gene: TRBV5-1; len: 18; d_gene: TRBD2; CDR3nt: TGCGCCAGCAGCAAAGGAGGATGGGGACTAGCGGACCACTATATCGAGTATTTT; CDR3aa: CASSKGGWGLADHYIEYF
j_gene: TRBJ2-7; abundance: few; v_gene: TRBV6-6; len: 16; d_gene: TRBD1; CDR3nt: TGTGCCAGCACTCTACGACGGACAGGGGTATCGGAGGAGCAGTACTTC; CDR3aa: CASTLRRTGVSEEQYF
j_gene: TRBJ2-5; abundance: few; v_gene: TRBV7-6; len: 12; d_gene: NA; CDR3nt: TGTGCCAGCAGCCCATTTGGGGAGGCCCAGTACTTC; CDR3aa: CASSPFGEAQYF
j_gene: TRBJ1-2; abundance: NA; v_gene: TRBV28; len: 16; d_gene: TRBD1; CDR3nt: TGTGCCAGCAGCGTCTACAGGGGTGGCGCGGACTATGGCTACACCTTC; CDR3aa: CASSVYRGGADYGYTF
j_gene: TRBJ2-7; abundance: NA; v_gene: TRBV7-2; len: 15; d_gene: TRBD1; CDR3nt: TGTGCCAGCAGCTTAACGGCCGGGGACAGCTACGAGCAGTACTTC; CDR3aa: CASSLTAGDSYEQYF
j_gene: TRBJ1-4; abundance: few; v_gene: TRBV4-1; len: 16; d_gene: NA; CDR3nt: TGCGCCAGCAGCCAAAATACGGGGACAACTAATGAAAAACTGTTTTTT; CDR3aa: CASSQNTGTTNEKLFF
j_gene: TRBJ2-1; abundance: NA; v_gene: TRBV7-3; len: 19; d_gene: TRBD2; CDR3nt: TGTGCCAGCAGCTTAGGTGCTAGCGGGAGGGCCGTTGGTGGGAATGAGCAGTTCTTC; CDR3aa: CASSLGASGRAVGGNEQFF
j_gene: TRBJ1-1; abundance: few; v_gene: TRBV5-6; len: 12; d_gene: TRBD1; CDR3nt: TGTGCCAGCAGCCGGGACAGGTTTGAAGCTTTCTTT; CDR3aa: CASSRDRFEAFF
j_gene: TRBJ2-7; abundance: NA; v_gene: TRBV2; len: 13; d_gene: NA; CDR3nt: TGTGCCGCGCCTCCCAGGGATCTCTACGAGCAGTACTTC; CDR3aa: CAAPPRDLYEQYF
j_gene: TRBJ2-7; abundance: few; v_gene: TRBV6-5; len: 15; d_gene: TRBD2; CDR3nt: TGTGCCAGCAGTTACTCGACTAGCGGGCCCTACGAGCAGTACTTC; CDR3aa: CASSYSTSGPYEQYF
j_gene: TRBJ1-2; abundance: NA; v_gene: TRBV19; len: 17; d_gene: NA; CDR3nt: TGTGCCAGTAGTATTGAAGGCCGGCCCGTGAGCGCCTATGGCTACACCTTC; CDR3aa: CASSIEGRPVSAYGYTF
j_gene: TRBJ1-3; abundance: NA; v_gene: TRBV14; len: 14; d_gene: NA; CDR3nt: TGTGCCAGCAGCCCCAGGGTCGCGGGAAACACCATATATTTT; CDR3aa: CASSPRVAGNTIYF